This TCR beta chain derives from a study of memory CD4+ T cells and cytomegalovirus serostatus. Across the study: Healthy Belgian adult donors included 9 or 10 CMV-positive and 24 CMV-negative people.

The sort gate was single viable CD3+CD4+CD8-CD45RO+ cells for memory CD4+ T cells. The CDR3 has 14 residues. CDR1 MNHEY and CDR2 SVGAGI come from the germline V gene. The ends lost 6 bases at V and 6 bases at J; junction bases unmatched: 8. TCRdb's copy holds only in-frame clones and misses some; the assay was immunoSEQ multiplex PCR. Altogether 35,000 to 45,000 clones are present, 79% being singletons, with the ten largest covering less than 6%. The sequenced sample consisted of memory CD4+ T cells from blood. This receptor was taken from an adult in good health and CMV-seropositive. The gene calls are TRBV6-5 and TRBJ1-1; TRBD1 matches at 9 bases. For the CDR3, the DNA is TGTGCCAGCAGCCCAGGGACAGGGCTCTCTGAAGCTTTCTTT. It translates to CASSPGTGLSEAFF.